Listed below are T cell receptor beta chains from one sample, sequenced in a study of T cell changes during pregnancy in multiple sclerosis. TCRdb's copy holds only in-frame clones and misses some; the assay was immunoSEQ multiplex PCR. The table has some 43,000 clones, about 92% seen once. The sequenced sample was CD8+ T cells from peripheral blood mononuclear cells, obtained in the first trimester of pregnancy. The receptors come from a female donor with multiple sclerosis, enrolled in a pregnancy study. Each CDR3 is given without its conserved first and last residue.

V	J	CDR3
TRBV5-1	TRBJ1-1	ASSPSVVLNTEAF
TRBV7-2	TRBJ1-1	ASSLDRGLDTEAF
TRBV7-6	TRBJ1-1	ASSSAGAEAF
TRBV5-1	TRBJ1-1	ASSWGGTEAF
TRBV6-4	TRBJ2-2	ASSRLVGTGELF
TRBV27	TRBJ2-7	ASSTWDRTEGQY
TRBV7-8	TRBJ2-3	ASSPGLGPDTQY
TRBV6-4	TRBJ2-6	ASSSGFSYSGANVLT
TRBV5-6	TRBJ1-2	ASSSTGGGNYGYT
TRBV5-1	TRBJ2-7	ASSSPGQGYEQY
TRBV29-1	TRBJ2-4	SVSGRMVKNIQY
TRBV5-1	TRBJ1-6	ASSLDPYRGLGSPLH
TRBV12-5	TRBJ2-7	ASGPTGGDGGPYNEQY
TRBV5-1	TRBJ1-2	ASSLVDGNYGYT
TRBV19	TRBJ1-2	ASSPRDTYGYT
TRBV13	TRBJ2-7	ASSPQGSGTQFEQY
TRBV7-9	TRBJ2-3	ASRAVFTDTQY
TRBV9	TRBJ1-6	ASSRDRFNSPLH
TRBV5-6	TRBJ2-5	ASSGRGRLEETQY
TRBV7-6	TRBJ2-7	ASSLQTSGYEQY
TRBV29-1	TRBJ1-1	SVESSSDTEAF
TRBV10-3	TRBJ1-4	AISARGRYLEKLF
TRBV19	TRBJ2-7	ASSMPGTGPLEQY
TRBV6-5	TRBJ1-2	ASSDSTGNGYT
TRBV6-5	TRBJ2-4	ASSYYSGTTKNIQY
TRBV5-6	TRBJ2-3	ASSWRTSGGVMADTQY
TRBV6-4	TRBJ1-1	ASSAGENTEAF
TRBV19	TRBJ1-2	ASSIGAGDYYGYT
TRBV12-5	TRBJ1-4	ASGNAGTTNEKLF
TRBV27	TRBJ2-7	ASSSGHRTYEQY
TRBV4-3	TRBJ1-6	ASSQDWRVVRPYNSPLH
TRBV7-9	TRBJ2-3	ASSVLAGASDTQY
TRBV19	TRBJ2-1	ASSIDPGSYNEQF
TRBV11-2	TRBJ1-2	ASGGTGFFGYT
TRBV5-6	TRBJ2-7	ASWTGSRGAGAYEQY
TRBV30	TRBJ2-3	AWSPRTGGGADTQY
TRBV7-2	TRBJ1-2	ASSWKGVRDYGYT
TRBV30	TRBJ2-2	AWSPGDRDTGELF
TRBV7-2	TRBJ1-1	ASSLVREAF
TRBV4-3	TRBJ1-2	ASSQEGLLRHGYT
TRBV2	TRBJ2-5	AGRLVYQETQY
TRBV13	TRBJ2-3	ASSSALASADTQY
TRBV10-3	TRBJ1-5	AISDGTGHQPQH
TRBV2	-	AILTGTYEQY
TRBV12-5	TRBJ2-7	ASGFATPYRVDYEQY
TRBV9	TRBJ2-1	ASSPPRTGGSNEQF
TRBV19	TRBJ2-2	ASSDRLAAGELF
TRBV5-4	TRBJ2-3	ASSWDMGSTDTQY
TRBV2	TRBJ1-2	ASSASGYGYT
TRBV4-2	TRBJ2-7	ASSLPGLSSYEQY
TRBV19	TRBJ2-6	ASSLQSGANVLT
TRBV19	TRBJ1-1	ASSIAAGEAF
TRBV27	TRBJ1-2	ASSQKGGTLYGYT
TRBV15	TRBJ2-7	ATSTTGTGYDEQY
TRBV27	TRBJ2-1	ASRPLFPGQGNGNEQF
TRBV10-3	TRBJ1-1	AISESPFGQGFAEAF
TRBV5-1	TRBJ2-3	ASSYAALEVTDTQY
TRBV4-2	TRBJ2-2	ASSQGPPGQHTGELF